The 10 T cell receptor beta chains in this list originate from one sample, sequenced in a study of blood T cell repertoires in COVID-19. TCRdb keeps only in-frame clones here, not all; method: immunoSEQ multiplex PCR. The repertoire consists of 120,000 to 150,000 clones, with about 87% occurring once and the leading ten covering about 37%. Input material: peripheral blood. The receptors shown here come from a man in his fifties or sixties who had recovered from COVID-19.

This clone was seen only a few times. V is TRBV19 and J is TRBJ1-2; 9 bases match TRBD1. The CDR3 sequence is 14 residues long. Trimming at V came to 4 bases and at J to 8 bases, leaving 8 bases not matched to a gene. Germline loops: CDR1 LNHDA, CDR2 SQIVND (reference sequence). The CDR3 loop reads CASSTTGGAGGYTF. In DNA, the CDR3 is TGTGCCAGTAGTACCACAGGGGGCGCGGGCGGCTACACCTTC.

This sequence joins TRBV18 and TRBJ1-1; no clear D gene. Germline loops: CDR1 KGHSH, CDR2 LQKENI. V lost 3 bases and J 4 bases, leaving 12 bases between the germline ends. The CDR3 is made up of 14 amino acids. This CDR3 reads CASSPQGGPTEAFF. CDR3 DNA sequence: TGTGCCAGCTCACCTCAAGGAGGACCCACTGAAGCTTTCTTT.

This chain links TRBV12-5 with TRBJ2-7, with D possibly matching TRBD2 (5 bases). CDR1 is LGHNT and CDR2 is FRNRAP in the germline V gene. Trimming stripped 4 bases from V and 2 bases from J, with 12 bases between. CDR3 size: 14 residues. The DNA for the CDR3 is TGTGCTAGTGGTTCCCCGGGGAACGCCTACGAGCAGTACTTC. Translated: CASGSPGNAYEQYF.

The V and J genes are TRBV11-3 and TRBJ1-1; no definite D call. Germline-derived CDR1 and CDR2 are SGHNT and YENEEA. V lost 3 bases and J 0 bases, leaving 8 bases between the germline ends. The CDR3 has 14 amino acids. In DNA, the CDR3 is TGTGCCAGCAGCTTCGGGGTGATGAACACTGAAGCTTTCTTT. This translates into CASSFGVMNTEAFF.

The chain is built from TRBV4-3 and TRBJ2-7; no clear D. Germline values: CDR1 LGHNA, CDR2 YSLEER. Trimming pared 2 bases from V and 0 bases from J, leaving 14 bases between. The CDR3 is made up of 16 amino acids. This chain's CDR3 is CASSQSTESISYEQYF. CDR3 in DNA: TGCGCCAGCAGCCAATCCACAGAAAGTATCTCCTACGAGCAGTACTTC.

The CDR3 loop is CASSLEGDSSTDTQYF. Here the CDR3 DNA reads TGTGCCAGCAGCTTAGAAGGGGACTCTAGCACAGATACGCAGTATTTT. The V call is TRBV11-2, the J call TRBJ2-3; possible D gene TRBD2, 6 bases. V lost 0 bases to trimming and J lost 0 bases, with 10 bases between them. Germline loops: CDR1 SGHAT, CDR2 FQNNGV. The CDR3 is made up of 16 amino acids.

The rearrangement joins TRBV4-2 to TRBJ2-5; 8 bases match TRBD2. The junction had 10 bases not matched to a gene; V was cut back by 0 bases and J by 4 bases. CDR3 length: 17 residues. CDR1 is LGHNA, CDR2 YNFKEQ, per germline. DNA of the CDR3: TGTGCCAGCAGCCAAGATCCCTACCGGGGGGGCCCAGAGACCCAGTACTTC. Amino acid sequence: CASSQDPYRGGPETQYF.

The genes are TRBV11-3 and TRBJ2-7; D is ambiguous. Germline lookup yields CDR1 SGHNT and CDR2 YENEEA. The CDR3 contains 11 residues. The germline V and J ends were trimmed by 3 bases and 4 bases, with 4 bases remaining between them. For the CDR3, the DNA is TGTGCCAGCAGCTTGGCTTACGAGCAGTACTTC. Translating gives CASSLAYEQYF.

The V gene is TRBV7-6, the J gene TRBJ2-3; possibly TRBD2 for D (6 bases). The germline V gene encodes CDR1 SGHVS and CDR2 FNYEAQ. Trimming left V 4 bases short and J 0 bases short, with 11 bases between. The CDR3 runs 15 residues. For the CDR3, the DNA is TGTGCCAGCAGCTCAATAGCGGAGAGCACAGATACGCAGTATTTT. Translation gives CASSSIAESTDTQYF.

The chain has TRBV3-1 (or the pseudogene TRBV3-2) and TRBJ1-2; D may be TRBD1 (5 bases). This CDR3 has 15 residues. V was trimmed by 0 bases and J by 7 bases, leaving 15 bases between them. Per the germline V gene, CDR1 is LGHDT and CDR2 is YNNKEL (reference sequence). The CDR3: CASSQEGLLSFGYTF. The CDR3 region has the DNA TGTGCCAGCAGCCAAGAGGGACTCCTGAGTTTTGGCTACACCTTC.